This T cell receptor beta chain was profiled in a study of control samples from healthy donors and cancer patients (dated by TCRdb to the early 2020s). Library creation used the immunoSEQ multiplex PCR assay. What TCRdb holds here is the immuneACCESS table cut down to in-frame rearrangements. Part of the clones is not present; checked against another copy, under half of the missing clones reflect an unresolved V gene, and the others are unexplained. A total of almost 85,000 clones appear in this sample, approximately 82% of them only once. The ten largest clones take up 11% of the sample. V is reduced by 5 bases and J by 5 bases, leaving a spacing of 19 bases between them. The CDR3 numbers 15 residues from cysteine through phenylalanine. The entry retains the CDR3 DNA only, 45 bases that are in frame from base 1. The germline V gene yields ENHRY for CDR1 and SYGVKD for CDR2. For this clone: What antigen it recognizes has not been identified. No quality values exist for individual bases; no much larger clone is one base distant.

Recombination joined TRBV10-3 with TRBJ2-7; TRBD2 is a weak D gene call, 6 bases matching. The receptor was derived from a man between 60 and 75 years old with head and neck cancer. Sequenced material: PBMCs. The base sequence is TGTGCCATCAGTAAATCCGGGAGCGAGGCTCACGAGCAGTACTTC. It codes for CAISKSGSEAHEQYF.